This T cell receptor (beta chain) was identified in a study of blood T cells in healthy people across ages. Regarding the study as a whole: Diversity was estimated from one million T cells, and these estimates were considered underestimates. Not knowing donor CMV status may have confounded expanded clonotype changes.

Between the trimmed V and J ends, which lost 8 bases and 2 bases, there was a span of 10 bases. Germline assignment: CDR1 ENHRY and CDR2 SYGVKD. The CDR3 has 12 amino acids. In the case of this clonotype: The antigen is undetermined.

A second about 6 to 11 cycle PCR used barcoded and J-beta primers. TCRdb reanalysed the 5' RACE reads using MiXCR and keeps one entry per CDR3 protein. The table includes over 1,300,000 distinct CDR3 sequences, roughly 60% detected once. Material: blood. The genes are TRBV10-3 and TRBJ2-7; D unclear. The sequence came from a man younger than 35 in good health. The CDR3 DNA follows: TGTGCCATCCGCGGCCCAACCTACGAGCAGTACTTC. Translating it yields CAIRGPTYEQYF.